This TCR beta chain was recorded in a study of T cells in Graves' hyperthyroidism and ophthalmopathy. Study-level background: It was at initial diagnosis, before any treatment, that peripheral blood was collected. Overall study results and limits: Most thyroid clonotypes with frequency above 0.001 were detected in blood. Stable hyperthyroidism was separated from ophthalmopathy by a model based on 13 V-J features.

The PBMCs had their origin in 10 ml of fresh peripheral blood. V was clipped by 5 bases and J by 4 bases, with 15 bases between them. Germline lookup yields CDR1 SGHAT and CDR2 FQNNGV. The CDR3 loop spans 16 amino acids. RNA transcripts were the template for amplifying TCR beta CDR3 regions. A first-round RT-PCR of the TCR CDR3 used the HTBI primer set. One entry per CDR3 protein, called by TCRdb with MiXCR from the multiplex PCR reads. The table shows around 400,000 distinct CDR3 sequences, with 13% occurring only once. Note on this clonotype: Its specificity is unknown.

This clonotype originated in a woman between 18 and 29 years old with Graves' hyperthyroidism. Sample: blood. V gene TRBV11-2 combines with J gene TRBJ1-6; weak D call: TRBD1 (5 bases). CDR3 DNA sequence: TGTGCCAGCAGCCCGATTAGGGGACGGTATAATTCACCCCTCCACTTT. As protein: CASSPIRGRYNSPLHF.